This T cell receptor (beta chain) was sequenced in a study of identical twins. TCRdb re-called the 5' RACE reads through MiXCR, storing one row per CDR3 protein. The repertoire includes roughly 700,000 distinct CDR3 sequences, less than 10% of them detected once, and 0.98% sits in the top ten. Overall study results and limits: It was possible that invariant MAIT and iNKT cells partly confounded the zero-insertion analyses.

With regard to this clonotype: Antigen: not known.

CDR3 size: 17 residues. Trimming pared 2 bases from V and 3 bases from J, leaving 19 bases between. CDR1 is SEHNR and CDR2 is FQNEAQ in the germline V gene (reference sequence). The donors were all healthy and Caucasian. The same data also went into a second study, on yellow fever vaccine responses in identical twins.

This receptor was identified in a woman between 18 and 30 years old in good health. The sample taken for sequencing was PBMCs. The chain couples TRBV7-9 to TRBJ2-5; D gene ambiguous. This CDR3 is CASSLPLTAPDEETQYF. The CDR3 nucleotides are TGTGCCAGCAGCTTACCCCTGACGGCCCCAGATGAAGAGACCCAGTACTTC.